This TCR beta chain came from a study of blood T cells in healthy people across ages. Looking at the study overall: T cells yielded about one barcoded beta molecule per two cells through template switching.

With respect to this clonotype: Its antigen is as yet unknown.

The authors ran a second PCR of about 6 to 11 cycles using a sample-barcoded 5' primer and a J-beta primer mix. Each of the cDNA molecules was tagged by a template-switch adaptor with 12 random nucleotides. TCRdb ran MiXCR on the 5' RACE reads and lists one entry per CDR3 protein. In the table there are 2 million or so distinct CDR3 sequences, roughly 50% of which are singletons. Losses at the gene ends were 5 bases for V and 3 bases for J; bases not matched to a gene: 8. This CDR3 is 15 amino acids long. Germline CDR1 is MNHEY and CDR2 is SVGEGT. General study points: The recorded TCR beta diversity per million T cells decreased in a roughly linear manner with age. Donors of long life had a larger count of naive CD4+ cells and greater diversity than aged donors.

The chain employs TRBV6-2 or TRBV6-3 and TRBJ2-7, with 9 bases matching TRBD1. The receptor was isolated from a woman between 40 and 55 years old in good health. Sequencing input: blood. CDR3 coding DNA: TGTGCCAGCAGTGATGGTGGGACAGGGCGCTACGAGCAGTACTTC. Residues: CASSDGGTGRYEQYF.